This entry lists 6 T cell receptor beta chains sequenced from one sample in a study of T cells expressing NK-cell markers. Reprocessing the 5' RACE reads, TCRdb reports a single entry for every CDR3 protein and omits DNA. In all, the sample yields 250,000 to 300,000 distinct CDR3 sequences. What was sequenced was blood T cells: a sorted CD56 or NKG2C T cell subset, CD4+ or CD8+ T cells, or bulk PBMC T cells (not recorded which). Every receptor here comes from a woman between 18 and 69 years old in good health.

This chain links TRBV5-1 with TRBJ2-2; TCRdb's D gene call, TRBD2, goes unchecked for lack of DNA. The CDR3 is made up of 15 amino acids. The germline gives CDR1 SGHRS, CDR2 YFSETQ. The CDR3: CASRLLAGVAGELFF.

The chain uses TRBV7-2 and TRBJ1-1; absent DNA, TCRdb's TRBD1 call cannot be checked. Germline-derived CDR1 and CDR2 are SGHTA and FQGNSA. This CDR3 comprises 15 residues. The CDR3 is CASSVQGGLNTEAFF.

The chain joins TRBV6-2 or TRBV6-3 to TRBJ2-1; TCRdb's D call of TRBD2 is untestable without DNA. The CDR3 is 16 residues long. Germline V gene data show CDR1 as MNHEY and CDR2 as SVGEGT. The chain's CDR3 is CASSYSRTSISNEQFF.

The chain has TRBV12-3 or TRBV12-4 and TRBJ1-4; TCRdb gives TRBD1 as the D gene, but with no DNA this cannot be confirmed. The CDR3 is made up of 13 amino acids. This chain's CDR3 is CASSLQGAEKLFF.

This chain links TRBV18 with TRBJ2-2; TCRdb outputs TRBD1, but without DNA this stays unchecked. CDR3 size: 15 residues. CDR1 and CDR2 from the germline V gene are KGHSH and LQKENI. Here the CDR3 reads CASSPDRGRIGELFF.

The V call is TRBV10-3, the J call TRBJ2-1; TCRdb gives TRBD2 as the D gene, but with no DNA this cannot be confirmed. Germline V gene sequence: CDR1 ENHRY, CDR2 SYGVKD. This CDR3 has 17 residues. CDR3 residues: CAISESAGGSWYNEQFF.